A single sample is the source of the 32 T cell receptor beta chains below, sequenced in a study of blood T cell repertoires in COVID-19. Clones were read by immunoSEQ multiplex PCR, and TCRdb kept only the in-frame ones, dropping some. The data show roughly 440,000 clones, 88% seen once. Sequences were obtained from peripheral blood. The receptors shown here come from a woman between 45 and 60 years old with COVID-19, enrolled during active disease.

The table lists this clone with a few counts. The chain combines TRBV5-6 with TRBJ2-7; the match to TRBD2 covers 7 bases. The CDR3 extends over 15 amino acids. Unmatched junction bases numbered 14, after V lost 6 bases and J lost 5 bases. The germline V gene has CDR1 SGHDT and CDR2 YYEEEE. The chain's CDR3 is CASTRRGREGDEQYF. The CDR3 DNA is TGTGCCAGCACCCGAAGGGGCAGGGAGGGCGACGAGCAGTACTTC.

The V and J genes are TRBV5-1 and TRBJ1-1; D is uncertain. This CDR3 has 14 residues. V gave up 7 bases and J gave up 2 bases, with 15 bases separating them. The V gene's germline CDR1 is SGHRS and CDR2 YFSETQ. CDR3 in amino acids: CASAAQTGNTEAFF. CDR3 DNA: TGCGCCAGCGCGGCCCAGACGGGTAACACTGAAGCTTTCTTT. Drawing the rest from reference TRBV5-1 and TRBJ1-1, the complete variable domain is KAGVTQTPRYLIKTRGQQVTLSCSPISGHRSVSWYQQTPGQGLQFLFEYFSETQRNKGNFPGRFSGRQFSNSRSEMNVSTLELGDSALYLCASAAQTGNTEAFFGQGTRLTVV.

This chain joins TRBV18 and TRBJ2-2; D is perhaps TRBD1 (6 bases). This CDR3 spans 16 amino acids. Germline V gives CDR1 KGHSH, CDR2 LQKENI. The germline V and J ends were trimmed by 3 bases and 3 bases, with 14 bases remaining between them. The CDR3 protein is CASSPGTKGDTGELFF. For the CDR3, the DNA is TGTGCCAGCTCACCCGGGACAAAGGGTGACACCGGGGAGCTGTTTTTT.

This clone occurred many times. The rearrangement links TRBV20-1 to TRBJ2-2; possibly TRBD1 for D (5 bases). Germline-derived CDR1 and CDR2 are DFQATT and SNEGSKA (reference sequence). The CDR3 runs to 11 residues. The ends were cut back, 5 bases at V and 7 bases at J, with 8 bases in the middle. The CDR3 DNA sequence: TGCAGTGCTCTCGACAGCGGGGAGCTGTTTTTT. Its translation is CSALDSGELFF.

This sequence joins TRBV27 and TRBJ2-2; 14 positions agree with TRBD2. Germline CDR1 and CDR2: MNHEY and SMNVEV (reference sequence). The trim removed 6 bases at V and 3 bases at J, leaving 6 bases unmatched. This CDR3 is built from 17 residues. The CDR3 nucleotides read TGTGCCAGCAGACGACTAGCGGGGGGGCCCCACACCGGGGAGCTGTTTTTT. Its protein product is CASRRLAGGPHTGELFF.

CDR3 sequence: CASSSGTSGGGELFF. The DNA for the CDR3 is TGTGCCAGCAGCTCGGGGACTAGCGGCGGCGGGGAGCTGTTTTTT. This chain joins TRBV13 and TRBJ2-2, with 11 bases identical to TRBD2. Germline assignment: CDR1 PRHDT and CDR2 FYEKMQ (reference sequence). The length of the CDR3 is 15 residues. With 4 bases clipped from V and 7 bases from J, the junction kept 5 bases outside the gene matches.

This clone was found a few times. The rearrangement links TRBV21-1 to TRBJ2-1; no check of the table's D call, TRBD2, against the DNA was made. TRBV21-1 is a pseudogene. The CDR3 covers 15 residues. CDR3 in DNA: TGTGCCAGCAGTCTCCCTTTTCGGGGGGACAATGAGCAGTTCTTC. It is translated as CASSLPFRGDNEQFF.

The V and J genes are TRBV24-1 and TRBJ2-5, with 7 positions matching TRBD2. This CDR3 is built from 14 residues. Trimming cost V 4 bases and J 3 bases; bases outside gene matches: 4. CDR1 is KGHDR and CDR2 is SFDVKD in the germline V gene. The CDR3 DNA reads as TGTGCCACCAGTGACGATGCGGGGGAAGAGACCCAGTACTTC. Translated, it gives CATSDDAGEETQYF.

This clone has more than one count but fewer than ten. The chain recombines TRBV29-1 with TRBJ2-7, with TRBD1 identical over 7 bases. The CDR3 is made up of 12 amino acids. The V gene end was trimmed by 7 bases and the J gene end by 2 bases; junction bases not matched to a gene: 5. The germline V gene encodes CDR1 SQVTM and CDR2 ANQGSEA. The chain's CDR3 is CSGLDRTYEQYF. DNA for the CDR3: TGCAGCGGGTTGGACAGGACCTACGAGCAGTACTTC.

This sequence joins TRBV5-1 and TRBJ2-1, with 11 bases aligning to TRBD1. This CDR3 has 15 amino acids. V shed 7 bases, J shed 8 bases, and the junction held 11 bases outside the gene matches. The germline gives CDR1 SGHRS, CDR2 YFSETQ. CDR3 residues: CASGPGTGGSDEQFF. The DNA for the CDR3 is TGCGCCAGCGGACCCGGGACAGGGGGAAGCGATGAGCAGTTCTTC.

The chain carries TRBV30 and TRBJ1-5; TRBD1 is a possible D gene (5 bases). V was shortened by 0 bases and J by 1 base, with 16 bases between the two germline ends. The CDR3 length is 17 residues. Germline V gives CDR1 GTSNPN, CDR2 SVGIG (reference sequence). Here the CDR3 DNA reads TGTGCCTGGAGTGTAGGGGATGCCTTCCCGAGCAATCAGCCCCAGCATTTT. This encodes CAWSVGDAFPSNQPQHF. Full variable domain (outside the CDR3, taken from reference TRBV30 and TRBJ1-5): SQTIHQWPATLVQPVGSPLSLECTVEGTSNPNLYWYRQAAGRGLQLLFYSVGIGQISSEVPQNLSASRPQDRQFILSSKKLLLSDSGFYLCAWSVGDAFPSNQPQHFGDGTRLSIL.

Of note for this clone: The germline gene is not matched at one end of the junction; a read error may be the cause. The chain carries TRBV5-1 and TRBJ1-6; maybe TRBD1 (5 bases). There are 13 residues in the CDR3. Germline CDR1 is SGHRS and CDR2 is YFSETQ. The CDR3 bases are TGCGCCAGCAGGATGACACAGGATTCAACCCTCCACTTT. This sequence encodes CASRMTQDSTLHF.

V and J are TRBV15 and TRBJ1-2; D call uncertain. This CDR3 contains 14 residues. V was trimmed by 4 bases and J by 4 bases, leaving 13 bases between them. CDR1 is LNHNV and CDR2 is YYDKDF in the germline V gene (reference sequence). The CDR3 loop reads CATSMAGSGYGYTF. CDR3 DNA sequence: TGTGCCACCAGCATGGCAGGCTCCGGCTATGGCTACACCTTC.

DNA for the CDR3: TGTGCCAGCAGCCAAACTAACTCTGGAAACACCATATATTTT. Protein sequence: CASSQTNSGNTIYF. The chain links TRBV16 to TRBJ1-3; unclear D gene. The germline V gene encodes CDR1 KGHSY and CDR2 FQNENV. The CDR3 consists of 14 residues. V was trimmed by 2 bases and J by 0 bases, leaving 5 bases between them.

The V and J genes are TRBV6-5 and TRBJ1-1, with unresolved D. V was shortened by 6 bases and J by 1 base, with 12 bases between the two germline ends. CDR3 length equals 14 residues. Germline V gene sequence: CDR1 MNHEY, CDR2 SVGAGI. Here the CDR3 DNA reads TGTGCCAGCAGATCCTTTCGGGGGAACACTGAAGCTTTCTTT. It codes for CASRSFRGNTEAFF.

For the CDR3, the DNA is TGTGCCAGCAGTGAGGGGGGCTATGGCTACACCTTC. This translates into CASSEGGYGYTF. The chain employs TRBV25-1 and TRBJ1-2; D might be TRBD1 (5 bases). V was shortened by 3 bases and J by 4 bases, with 6 bases between the two germline ends. Looked up from germline, CDR1 is MGHDK and CDR2 is SYGVNS. The CDR3 runs 12 residues.

This chain uses TRBV5-4 with TRBJ2-3, with 7 bases that match TRBD2. V trimming: 5 bases; J trimming: 2 bases; junction bases outside the gene matches: 8. This CDR3 has 15 amino acids. Germline V lookup: CDR1 SGHNT, CDR2 YYREEE (reference sequence). CDR3 amino acids: CASRDAGVATDTQYF. The CDR3 DNA reads TGTGCCAGCAGGGATGCGGGGGTGGCCACAGATACGCAGTATTTT. Supplemented by reference TRBV5-4 and TRBJ2-3, the full variable domain reads ETGVTQSPTHLIKTRGQQVTLRCSSQSGHNTVSWYQQALGQGPQFIFQYYREEENGRGNFPPRFSGLQFPNYSSELNVNALELDDSALYLCASRDAGVATDTQYFGPGTRLTVL.

The gene calls are TRBV30 and TRBJ2-6; D may be TRBD1 (5 bases). Germline CDR1 reads GTSNPN; CDR2 reads SVGIG (reference sequence). This CDR3 is 15 amino acids long. V was clipped by 2 bases and J by 1 base, with 9 bases between them. This CDR3 reads CAWSLGPSGANVLTF. DNA for the CDR3: TGTGCCTGGAGTTTGGGGCCATCTGGGGCCAACGTCCTGACTTTC.

V is TRBV6-5 and J is TRBJ1-1; tentative D call: TRBD1 (5 bases). Germline CDR1 is MNHEY and CDR2 is SVGAGI. The V and J ends lost 2 bases and 0 bases respectively, with 13 bases between them. The CDR3 is 16 amino acids. DNA of the CDR3: TGTGCCAGCAGTTACACCCGGGGGGGGTTGAACACTGAAGCTTTCTTT. Translating it yields CASSYTRGGLNTEAFF.

J is TRBJ2-3 and V is TRBV12-3 or TRBV12-4; 8 nucleotides agree with TRBD2. The V and J ends lost 7 bases and 4 bases, in that order; junction bases with no gene match: 4. CDR3 size: 13 residues. The CDR3 nucleotides read TGTGCCAGCATCCGGGGGGGGGCAGATACGCAGTATTTT. It translates to CASIRGGADTQYF.

The V gene is TRBV4-1, the J gene TRBJ1-3, with D possibly matching TRBD1 (6 bases). Germline lookup yields CDR1 MGHRA and CDR2 YSYEKL. Trimming removed 3 bases at V and 2 bases at J, with 8 bases between. The CDR3 is 14 amino acids. The CDR3, as DNA: TGCGCCAGCAGCCAGACAGGTGCTGGAAACACCATATATTTT. Translated: CASSQTGAGNTIYF.

The chain combines TRBV30 with TRBJ1-6; D unclear. Trimming left V 0 bases short and J 3 bases short, with 6 bases between. This CDR3 contains 14 residues. Germline V lookup: CDR1 GTSNPN, CDR2 SVGIG (reference sequence). Here the CDR3 DNA reads TGTGCCTGGAGTGTAACTCGCTATAATTCACCCCTCCACTTT. This codes for CAWSVTRYNSPLHF.

The chain has TRBV10-3 and TRBJ2-1; weak D call: TRBD1 (6 bases). The CDR3 spans 13 residues. Trimming took 9 bases from V and 6 from J, leaving 15 bases between them. The germline gives CDR1 ENHRY, CDR2 SYGVKD. The CDR3, as DNA: TGTGCCATGAACCGGGACAACTCCAATGAGCAGTTCTTC. Its protein is CAMNRDNSNEQFF.

The V gene is TRBV24-1, the J gene TRBJ2-7; TRBD1 matches 8 bases. The CDR3 consists of 11 residues. Germline CDR1 reads KGHDR; CDR2 reads SFDVKD. The CDR3 DNA reads as TGTGAGACAGGGGAGGCCTACGAGCAGTACTTC. Protein sequence: CETGEAYEQYF.

The J gene is TRBJ1-1, the V gene TRBV9, with D unresolved. Trimming removed 4 bases from V and 1 base from J, with 8 bases in between. The CDR3 consists of 13 residues. Germline V gene data show CDR1 as SGDLS and CDR2 as YYNGEE. CDR3 region: CASSPRENTEAFF. The CDR3 coding sequence is TGTGCCAGCAGCCCCCGCGAGAACACTGAAGCTTTCTTT.

This clone showed up just once. The chain joins TRBV11-3 to TRBJ2-3; 7 nucleotides agree with TRBD1. The CDR3 extends over 14 amino acids. Looked up from germline, CDR1 is SGHNT and CDR2 is YENEEA. V shed 5 bases, J shed 2 bases, and the junction held 4 bases outside the gene matches. The CDR3 region has the DNA TGTGCCAGCAGCCTCGGACAGGCCACAGATACGCAGTATTTT. This codes for CASSLGQATDTQYF.

The chain links TRBV5-1 to TRBJ1-6, with a possible D match to TRBD1 (6 bases). The CDR3 is 15 amino acids. V dropped 4 bases and J dropped 8 bases, with 16 bases sitting between them. From germline, CDR1 is SGHRS and CDR2 YFSETQ. The CDR3 region is CASSPGVLRDSPLHF. The CDR3 nucleotides read TGCGCCAGCAGCCCAGGGGTGCTCAGGGATTCACCCCTCCACTTT.

The chain recombines TRBV19 with TRBJ2-7; weak D call: TRBD2 (6 bases). Germline values: CDR1 LNHDA, CDR2 SQIVND (reference sequence). The CDR3 is made up of 14 amino acids. V was cut by 11 bases and J by 0 bases, with 17 bases left in between. CDR3 sequence reads: CAPRGGVSSYEQYF. CDR3 nucleotides: TGTGCCCCACGTGGCGGGGTAAGCTCCTACGAGCAGTACTTC.

This clone has a single count. Written as DNA, the CDR3 is TGCAGCGTTGTCATTCAGGGGAGCCCCTACGAGCAGTACTTC. Its protein product is CSVVIQGSPYEQYF. V and J are TRBV29-1 and TRBJ2-7, with a possible D match to TRBD1 (6 bases). Germline V gene sequence: CDR1 SQVTM, CDR2 ANQGSEA. Trimming took off 4 bases at V and 2 bases at J, with 15 bases between the two ends. The CDR3 has 14 residues.

V is TRBV11-2 and J is TRBJ1-1; 10 nucleotides agree with TRBD1. This CDR3 comprises 15 residues. Germline CDR1 is SGHAT and CDR2 is FQNNGV. V trimming: 1 base; J trimming: 5 bases; junction bases outside the gene matches: 4. The CDR3 sequence is CASSLGQGAHTEAFF. CDR3 DNA: TGTGCCAGCAGCTTAGGACAGGGGGCGCATACTGAAGCTTTCTTT.

The chain couples TRBV9 to TRBJ2-7; 8 bases agree with TRBD2. CDR1 SGDLS and CDR2 YYNGEE come from the germline V gene. V shed 4 bases, J shed 2 bases, and the junction held 8 bases outside the gene matches. The CDR3 loop spans 15 amino acids. The CDR3 sequence is CASSPSGGKPYEQYF. For the CDR3, the DNA is TGTGCCAGCAGCCCCAGCGGGGGCAAGCCCTACGAGCAGTACTTC.

This chain links TRBV5-4 with TRBJ1-2, with TRBD1 matching 8 bases. Germline CDR1 reads SGHNT; CDR2 reads YYREEE (reference sequence). V was pared by 3 bases and J by 5 bases, with 9 bases of the junction left unmatched. There are 15 residues in the CDR3. This CDR3 reads CASSYAPQGGYGYTF. CDR3 sequence (DNA): TGTGCCAGCAGCTACGCCCCACAGGGGGGGTATGGCTACACCTTC.